This T cell receptor (beta chain) was identified in a study of breast tumors, draining lymph nodes, adjacent tissues. Findings and caveats of the study: That most tumor T cells come from lymph nodes remained unproven. Tumor repertoires ranked between lymph nodes and nontumor tissue in diversity, with V and J gene preferences. Findings are consistent with lymph node origin and intratumoral expansion of most tumor T cells. Luminal-like breast cancer showed significantly greater tumor-nontumor repertoire similarity than basal-like breast cancer did.

TCRdb re-called the multiplex PCR reads with MiXCR, one entry per CDR3 protein. The repertoire holds fewer than 300,000 distinct CDR3 sequences, roughly 32% seen once, with roughly 1.3% in the top ten. As for this clonotype: What it recognizes is unknown.

Axillary draining lymph nodes of breast cancer patients supplied the node samples. Trimming removed 4 bases from V and 10 bases from J, with 14 bases in between. Germline V CDR1 and CDR2: SGHVT, SQSDAQ. This CDR3 has 14 amino acids. This chain joins TRBV7-4 and TRBJ1-6; a possible D gene is TRBD1 (5 bases). This sequence was found in a female donor with breast cancer. Some clones in this sample may be carry-over from other donors' samples. The specimen was axillary lymph node tissue. The CDR3 protein is CASSSTGSHSPLHF. In DNA, the CDR3 is TGTGCCAGCAGCTCTACAGGATCTCACTCACCCCTCCACTTT. The full variable domain, its missing parts supplied by reference TRBV7-4 and TRBJ1-6, is GAGVSQSPRYKVAKRGRDVALRCDSISGHVTLYWYRQTLGQGSEVLTYSQSDAQRDKSGRPSGRFSAERPERSVSTLKIQRTEQGDSAVYLCASSSTGSHSPLHFGNGTRLTVT.